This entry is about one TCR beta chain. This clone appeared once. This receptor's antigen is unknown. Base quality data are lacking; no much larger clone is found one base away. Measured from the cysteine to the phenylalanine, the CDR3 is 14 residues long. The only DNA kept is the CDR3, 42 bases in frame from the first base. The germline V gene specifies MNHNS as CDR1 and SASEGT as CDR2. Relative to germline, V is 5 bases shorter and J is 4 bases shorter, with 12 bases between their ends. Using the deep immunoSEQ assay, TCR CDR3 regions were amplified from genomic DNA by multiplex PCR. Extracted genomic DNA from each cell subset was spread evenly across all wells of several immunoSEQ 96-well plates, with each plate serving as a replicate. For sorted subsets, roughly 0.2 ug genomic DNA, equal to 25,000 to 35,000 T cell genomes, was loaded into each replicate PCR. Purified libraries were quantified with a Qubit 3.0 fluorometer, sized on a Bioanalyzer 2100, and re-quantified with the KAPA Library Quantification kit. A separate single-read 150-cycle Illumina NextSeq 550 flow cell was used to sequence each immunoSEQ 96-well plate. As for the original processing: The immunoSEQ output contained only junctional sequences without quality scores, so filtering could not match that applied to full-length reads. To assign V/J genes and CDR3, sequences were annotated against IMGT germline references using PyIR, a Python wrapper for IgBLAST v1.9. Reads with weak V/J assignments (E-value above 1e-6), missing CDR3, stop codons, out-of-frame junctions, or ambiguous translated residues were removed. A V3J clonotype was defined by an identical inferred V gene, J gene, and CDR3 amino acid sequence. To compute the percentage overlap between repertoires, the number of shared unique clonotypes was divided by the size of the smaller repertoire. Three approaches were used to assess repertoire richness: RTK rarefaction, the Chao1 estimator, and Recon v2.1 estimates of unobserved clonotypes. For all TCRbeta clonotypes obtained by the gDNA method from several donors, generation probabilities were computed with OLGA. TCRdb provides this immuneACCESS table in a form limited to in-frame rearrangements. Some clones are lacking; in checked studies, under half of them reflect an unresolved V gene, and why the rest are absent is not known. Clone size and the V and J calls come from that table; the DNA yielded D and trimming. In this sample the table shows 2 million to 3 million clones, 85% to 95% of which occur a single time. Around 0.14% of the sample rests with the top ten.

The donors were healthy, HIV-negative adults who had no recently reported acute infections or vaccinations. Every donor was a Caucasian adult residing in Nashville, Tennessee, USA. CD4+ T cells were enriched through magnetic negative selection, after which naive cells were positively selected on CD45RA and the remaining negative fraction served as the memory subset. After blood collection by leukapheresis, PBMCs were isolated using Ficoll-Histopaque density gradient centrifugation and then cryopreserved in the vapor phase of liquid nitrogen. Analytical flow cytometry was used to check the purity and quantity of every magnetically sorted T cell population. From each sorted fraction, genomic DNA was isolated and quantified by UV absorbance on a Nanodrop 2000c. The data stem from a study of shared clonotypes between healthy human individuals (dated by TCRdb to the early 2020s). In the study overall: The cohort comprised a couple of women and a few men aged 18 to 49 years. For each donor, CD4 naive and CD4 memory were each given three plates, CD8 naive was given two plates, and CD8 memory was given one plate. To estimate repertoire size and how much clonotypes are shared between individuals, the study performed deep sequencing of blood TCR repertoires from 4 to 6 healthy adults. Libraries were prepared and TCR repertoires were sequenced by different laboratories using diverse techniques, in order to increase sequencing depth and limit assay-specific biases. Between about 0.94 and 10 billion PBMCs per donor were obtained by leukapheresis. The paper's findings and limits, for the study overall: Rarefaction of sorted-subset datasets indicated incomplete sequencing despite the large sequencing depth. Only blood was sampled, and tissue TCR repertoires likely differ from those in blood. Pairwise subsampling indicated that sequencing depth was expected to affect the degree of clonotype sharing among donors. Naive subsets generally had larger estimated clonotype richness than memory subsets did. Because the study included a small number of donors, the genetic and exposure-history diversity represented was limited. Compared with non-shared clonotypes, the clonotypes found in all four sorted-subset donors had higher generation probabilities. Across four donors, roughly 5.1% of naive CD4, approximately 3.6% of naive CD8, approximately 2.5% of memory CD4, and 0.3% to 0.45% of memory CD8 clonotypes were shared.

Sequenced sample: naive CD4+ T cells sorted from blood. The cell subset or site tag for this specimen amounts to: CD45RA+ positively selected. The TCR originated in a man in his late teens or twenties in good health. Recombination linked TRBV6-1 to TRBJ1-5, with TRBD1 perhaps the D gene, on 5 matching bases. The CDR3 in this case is CASSPDSHNQPQHF. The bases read TGTGCCAGCAGTCCCGACAGTCATAATCAGCCCCAGCATTTT.